A single sample gave rise to the 14 T cell receptor beta chains below, sequenced in a study of T cells after yellow fever vaccination. TCRdb passed the 5' RACE reads through MiXCR, listing each CDR3 protein once. Of under 600,000 distinct CDR3 sequences in the sample, around a fifth are singletons; the top ten hold 15% to 20%. Material: PBMCs, obtained about 20 days after the first yellow fever vaccination. The receptors were sampled from a man aged 18-30 years who received the YFV17D yellow fever vaccine.

This clonotype turned up a few times. V is TRBV14 and J is TRBJ1-3; D remains ambiguous. Germline CDR1 is SGHDN and CDR2 is FVKESK. Trimming left V 4 bases short and J 4 bases short, with 8 bases between. The CDR3 runs 13 residues. CDR3 sequence: CASSPRAGNTIYF. The DNA of the CDR3 is TGTGCCAGCAGCCCCCGAGCCGGAAACACCATATATTTT.

At least ten counts were recorded for this clonotype. This chain uses TRBV4-3 with TRBJ2-1; TRBD1 or TRBD2 may be the D gene (5 bases each). The CDR3 covers 15 residues. V shed 5 bases and J shed 0 bases, with 11 bases lying between them. Germline V lookup: CDR1 LGHNA, CDR2 YSLEER. The CDR3 DNA reads as TGCGCCAGCAGCGAGGGGACGGCCTCCTACAATGAGCAGTTCTTC. It encodes CASSEGTASYNEQFF.

This clonotype has at least ten counts. The chain employs TRBV12-3 or TRBV12-4 and TRBJ1-1, with unresolved D. The CDR3 sequence is 13 residues long. Trimming stripped 0 bases from V and 4 bases from J, with 6 bases between. The CDR3 spells CASSLAPGTEAFF. CDR3 nucleotide sequence: TGTGCCAGCAGTTTAGCGCCTGGCACTGAAGCTTTCTTT.

This clonotype was detected only once. V and J are TRBV6-2 or TRBV6-3 and TRBJ2-7; D is uncertain. V lost 7 bases and J 5 bases, leaving 15 bases between the germline ends. The germline gives CDR1 MNHEY, CDR2 SVGEGT. The CDR3 loop spans 13 amino acids. The CDR3 DNA reads TGTGCCAGCATGCCCCCCCGAACGGACGAGCAGTACTTC. Encoded protein: CASMPPRTDEQYF.

The sample holds many counts of this clonotype. The chain employs TRBV12-3 or TRBV12-4 and TRBJ2-2, with 7 bases fitting TRBD2. V shed 6 bases and J 6 bases; nucleotides not matched to a gene: 1. The CDR3 covers 12 residues. The DNA of the CDR3 is TGTGCCAGCAGCCGGGGGGCCGGGGAGCTGTTTTTT. Translating it yields CASSRGAGELFF.

This clonotype was seen more than once but under ten times. The chain couples TRBV20-1 to TRBJ2-7, with unresolved D. The germline V gene encodes CDR1 DFQATT and CDR2 SNEGSKA (reference sequence). The germline V and J ends were trimmed by 6 bases and 1 base, with 16 bases remaining between them. The CDR3 spans 14 residues. CDR3 DNA: TGCAGTGCCCCGAAACCCCCAGGATCCTACGAGCAGTACTTC. Translating gives CSAPKPPGSYEQYF.

This clonotype occurred a few times. The gene calls are TRBV5-6 and TRBJ1-3; no clear D gene. V was pared by 2 bases and J by 0 bases, with 9 bases between. The CDR3 consists of 15 residues. Germline V gene data show CDR1 as SGHDT and CDR2 as YYEEEE. CDR3 region: CASSFGRHSGNTIYF. The CDR3 region has the DNA TGTGCCAGCAGCTTCGGCCGTCACTCTGGAAACACCATATATTTT.

This clonotype appeared a single time. The rearrangement uses TRBV6-5 and TRBJ2-7; possibly TRBD2 for D (5 bases). Germline V lookup: CDR1 MNHEY, CDR2 SVGAGI. Between the trimmed V and J ends, which lost 2 bases and 0 bases, there was a span of 14 bases. The CDR3 is 16 residues long. CDR3 loop: CASSYVGGQSSYEQYF. For the CDR3, the DNA is TGTGCCAGCAGTTACGTAGGAGGCCAAAGCTCCTACGAGCAGTACTTC.

This clonotype was seen many times. This chain links TRBV7-6 with TRBJ2-5; D is possibly TRBD1 or TRBD2 (5 bases each). Germline CDR1 SGHVS, CDR2 FNYEAQ. V was pared by 5 bases and J by 0 bases, with 13 bases between. This CDR3 region has 15 residues. The CDR3 protein is CASSAVRGHQETQYF. The CDR3, as DNA: TGTGCCAGCAGCGCCGTGAGGGGACACCAAGAGACCCAGTACTTC. Full variable domain (remainder filled in from reference TRBV7-6 and TRBJ2-5): GAGVSQSPRYKVTKRGQDVALRCDPISGHVSLYWYRQALGQGPEFLTYFNYEAQQDKSGLPNDRFSAERPEGSISTLTIQRTEQRDSAMYRCASSAVRGHQETQYFGPGTRLLVL.

In this sample, this clonotype turned up a few times. This chain connects TRBV20-1 to TRBJ2-1, with 8 nucleotides matching TRBD2. The CDR3 has 14 amino acids. Germline trimming cut 3 bases from V and 2 bases from J; bases unmatched to any gene: 3. The V gene's germline CDR1 is DFQATT and CDR2 SNEGSKA (reference sequence). CDR3 sequence reads: CSASGGVTYNEQFF. CDR3 bases: TGCAGTGCTAGCGGGGGGGTAACCTACAATGAGCAGTTCTTC.

This clonotype was observed many times. The genes are TRBV12-3 or TRBV12-4 and TRBJ2-3; D is uncertain. The CDR3 sequence is 15 residues long. V was shortened by 2 bases and J by 2 bases, with 11 bases between the two germline ends. CDR3 nucleotide sequence: TGTGCCAGCAGTTTATCCATGCAGCTCACAGATACGCAGTATTTT. Amino acid sequence: CASSLSMQLTDTQYF.

This clonotype was recorded a few times. The chain is built from TRBV5-1 and TRBJ1-1, with D possibly TRBD1 on 5 matching bases. The CDR3 runs to 16 residues. Germline-derived CDR1 and CDR2 are SGHRS and YFSETQ. V was trimmed by 0 bases and J by 4 bases, leaving 16 bases between them. The CDR3 is CASSLAGGGSPTEAFF. The CDR3 coding sequence is TGCGCCAGCAGCTTGGCCGGGGGAGGGTCGCCCACTGAAGCTTTCTTT.

The genes are TRBV7-3 and TRBJ1-6; 9 nucleotides align to TRBD1. After removal of 5 bases from V and 10 bases from J, the junction contained 9 bases not matched to a gene. The CDR3 contains 15 residues. The germline V gene has CDR1 SGHTA and CDR2 FQGTGA. CDR3 nucleotide sequence: TGTGCCAGCAGCCCAACAGGGGGCGAAGGATCACCCCTCCACTTT. Amino acid sequence: CASSPTGGEGSPLHF. Full variable domain (rest looked up from reference TRBV7-3 and TRBJ1-6): GAGVSQTPSNKVTEKGKYVELRCDPISGHTALYWYRQSLGQGPEFLIYFQGTGAADDSGLPNDRFFAVRPEGSVSTLKIQRTERGDSAVYLCASSPTGGEGSPLHFGNGTRLTVT.

CDR3 sequence: CASTGTGSWDEQFF. The CDR3 DNA reads as TGTGCCAGCACCGGGACAGGGAGTTGGGATGAGCAGTTCTTC. V usage is TRBV5-5 and J usage is TRBJ2-1, with 9 bases identical to TRBD1. This CDR3 contains 14 residues. Losses at the gene ends were 6 bases for V and 8 bases for J; bases not matched to a gene: 9. Germline values: CDR1 SGHKS, CDR2 YYEKEE (reference sequence).